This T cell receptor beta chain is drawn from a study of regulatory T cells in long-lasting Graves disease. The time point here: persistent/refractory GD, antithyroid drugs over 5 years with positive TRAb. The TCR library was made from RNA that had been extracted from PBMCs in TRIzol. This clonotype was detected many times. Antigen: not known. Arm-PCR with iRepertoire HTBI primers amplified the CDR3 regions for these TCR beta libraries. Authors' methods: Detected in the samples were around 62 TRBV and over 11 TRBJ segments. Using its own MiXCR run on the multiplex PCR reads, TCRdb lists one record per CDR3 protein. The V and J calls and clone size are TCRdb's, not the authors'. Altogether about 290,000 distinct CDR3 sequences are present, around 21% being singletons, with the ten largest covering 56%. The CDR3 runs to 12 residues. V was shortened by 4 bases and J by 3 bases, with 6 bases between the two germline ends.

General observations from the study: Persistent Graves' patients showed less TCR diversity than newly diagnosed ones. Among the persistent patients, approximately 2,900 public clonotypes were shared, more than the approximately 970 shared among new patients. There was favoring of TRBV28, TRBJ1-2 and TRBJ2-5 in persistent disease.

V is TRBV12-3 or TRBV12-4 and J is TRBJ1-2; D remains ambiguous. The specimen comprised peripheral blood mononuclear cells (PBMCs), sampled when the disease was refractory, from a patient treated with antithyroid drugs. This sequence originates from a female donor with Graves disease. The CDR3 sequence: CASSYSDYGYTF. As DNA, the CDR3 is TGTGCCAGCAGTTACTCAGACTATGGCTACACCTTC.